This TCR beta chain is from a study of neurological immune-mediated disorders. As to time point: longitudinal time-point 3. A 10-nucleotide random UMI tagged transcripts in template-switch 5'RACE cDNA synthesis. TCRdb recomputed calls from the 5' RACE reads with MiXCR, one row per CDR3 protein. This table has more than 95,000 distinct CDR3 sequences, more than 10% appearing once. This clonotype was seen repeatedly, ten times or more. Germline V CDR1 and CDR2: SGHRS, YFSETQ. This CDR3 has 15 amino acids. The germline V and J ends were trimmed by 1 base and 6 bases, with 17 bases remaining between them. The source is a female donor with HTLV-1-associated myelopathy (HAM/TSP). The genes are TRBV5-1 and TRBJ2-7; D gene ambiguous. The sample was PBMCs. DNA for the CDR3: TGCGCCAGCAGCTTGTTCGCCACTGGGTTAGGCGAGCAGTACTTC. Translated, it gives CASSLFATGLGEQYF.